What follows is one T cell receptor (beta chain) and its context. Sequenced by immunoSEQ multiplex PCR; TCRdb stores in-frame clones only, minus some. The sample consists of around 270,000 clones, around nine tenths of them appearing once. This sample is part of a study of blood T cell repertoires in COVID-19. Study-level information: COVID-19 samples, acute and convalescent, were from the United States, Italy and Spain.

The V and J ends lost 3 bases and 1 base respectively, with 11 bases between them. This CDR3 has 15 amino acids. The V gene's germline CDR1 is SGHTA and CDR2 FQGTGA. The sequence was obtained from a man between 40 and 49 years old who had recovered from COVID-19. V and J are TRBV7-3 and TRBJ2-3; a possible D gene is TRBD1 (6 bases). What was sequenced was peripheral blood. The CDR3, as DNA: TGTGCCAGCAGCTTTCAGACAGGACGCACAGATACGCAGTATTTT. Protein: CASSFQTGRTDTQYF.